The rows below give T cell receptor beta chains drawn from one sample of a study of T cells in Graves' hyperthyroidism and ophthalmopathy. TCRdb processed the multiplex PCR reads anew with MiXCR; each CDR3 protein has one entry. The sample yields 250,000 to 350,000 distinct CDR3 sequences, about 15% seen once. Input material: blood. The source of these receptors is a woman aged 55-69 years with Graves' ophthalmopathy. Both conserved end residues are part of each CDR3. D genes are given only for firm matches. A row's size may be missing; if present it is once, few, many or a size class.

D,size,V,J,DNA,CDR3
TRBD2,many,TRBV20-1,TRBJ2-3,TGCAGTGCTAGTAAATCGAGCGGGGCAGAAGATACGCAGTATTTT,CSASKSSGAEDTQYF
TRBD2,many,TRBV7-2,TRBJ2-7,TGTGCCAGCAGCTCGGCGGGGGGCAGGGAGCAGTACTTC,CASSSAGGREQYF
.,many,TRBV12-3/TRBV12-4,TRBJ2-5,TGTGCCAGCTGTCCCGGTGGGGGGCGGCAGACCCAGTACTTC,CASCPGGGRQTQYF
TRBD1,many,TRBV20-1,TRBJ2-7,TGCAGTGCTAGCATTAGGACAGGGATTAACGAGCAGTACTTC,CSASIRTGINEQYF
TRBD1,many,TRBV9,TRBJ2-5,TGTGCCAGCAGCGTAGACAGGGGACAAGAGACCCAGTACTTC,CASSVDRGQETQYF
.,few,TRBV5-1,TRBJ2-1,TGCGCCAGCAGTTTGTTTGGTTCAGACAATGAGCAGTTCTTC,CASSLFGSDNEQFF
.,few,TRBV29-1,TRBJ2-2,TGCAGCGTTGGGTCGGGTCGGATGACCGGGGAGCTGTTTTTT,CSVGSGRMTGELFF
.,few,TRBV14,TRBJ2-2,TGTGCCAGCAGCCAAGAGACTATCTCTACTTCGACGGGGGCGACTTACACCGGGGAGCTGTTTTTT,CASSQETISTSTGATYTGELFF
.,many,TRBV20-1,TRBJ2-5,TGCAGTGCCACAAGTCTGGCGGGGAAAGAGACCCAGTACTTC,CSATSLAGKETQYF
.,.,TRBV7-2,TRBJ2-3,TGTGCCAGCAGCTTAGGCCGGGAAAATACGCAGTATTTT,CASSLGRENTQYF
.,many,TRBV12-3/TRBV12-4,TRBJ1-6,TGTGCCAGCAGTCCGGGCGGGGGAAGATCACCCCTCCACTTT,CASSPGGGRSPLHF
TRBD2,many,TRBV27,TRBJ2-7,TGTGCCAGCAGTTTGAAGACTAGCGGGTACCAGCGGCAGTACTTC,CASSLKTSGYQRQYF
TRBD2,.,TRBV6-4,TRBJ2-1,TGTGCCAGCAGTGAAAAGCGGGGGGGGTACAATGAGCAGTTCTTC,CASSEKRGGYNEQFF
.,few,TRBV4-2,TRBJ1-2,TGTGCCAGCAGCCAAGATAAGACAGCTCATGGCTACACCTTC,CASSQDKTAHGYTF
.,many,TRBV20-1,TRBJ1-6,TGCAGTGCTAGGGGCAGGAGTAATTCACCCCTCCACTTT,CSARGRSNSPLHF
TRBD1,few,TRBV15,TRBJ1-1,TGTGCCACCAGCAGACCAGGGGGCTCTAGGTTAGGCCACACTGAAGCTTTCTTT,CATSRPGGSRLGHTEAFF
.,.,TRBV4-1,TRBJ2-5,TGCGCCAGCAGCCAAGAGTGGATCGGGGAGACCCAGTACTTC,CASSQEWIGETQYF
.,.,TRBV4-2,TRBJ1-4,TGTGCCAGCAGCCAAGAGGGGGGTGCTAATGAAAAACTGTTTTTT,CASSQEGGANEKLFF
.,many,TRBV12-3/TRBV12-4,TRBJ2-5,TGTGCCAGCAGTTTGTGGGCGGGGACGGATCAAGAGACCCAGTACTTC,CASSLWAGTDQETQYF
TRBD2,once,TRBV30,TRBJ2-1,TGTGCCTGGAGACCCCCGGGGACTAGCGGGAGCTATGAGCAGTTCTTC,CAWRPPGTSGSYEQFF
.,many,TRBV10-3,TRBJ1-2,TGTGCCATCAGTGAGTCCAGAGGGCATGGCTACACCTTC,CAISESRGHGYTF
.,.,TRBV10-3,TRBJ2-1,TGTGCCATCAGATACTCGGACAGCCGCAATGAGCAGTTCTTC,CAIRYSDSRNEQFF
TRBD1,.,TRBV7-2,TRBJ1-5,TGTGCCAGTAGTACCCGGACAGGGGGCATCAATCAGCCCCAGCATTTT,CASSTRTGGINQPQHF
.,many,TRBV12-3/TRBV12-4,TRBJ1-2,TGTGCCAGCAGTTTAGCGCAAAATTCTGCAGGGGCCAACTATGGCTACACCTTC,CASSLAQNSAGANYGYTF
TRBD1,many,TRBV9,TRBJ1-6,TGTGCCAGCAGCGTAGCCCCCTCCGGGACAGGGGGCTCACCCCTCCACTTT,CASSVAPSGTGGSPLHF
TRBD2,many,TRBV29-1,TRBJ2-5,TGCAGCGTTGAAGCCTGGACTAGCCAAGAGACCCAGTACTTC,CSVEAWTSQETQYF
.,.,TRBV20-1,TRBJ2-5,TGCAGTGCTAGTGTGGGGCGTGAGAAGACCCAGTACTTC,CSASVGREKTQYF
.,many,TRBV24-1,TRBJ1-2,TGTGCCACCAGTGATGGGGGGTTCAACTATGGCTACACCTTC,CATSDGGFNYGYTF
TRBD1,many,TRBV10-3,TRBJ2-3,TGTGCCATCAGTGAGGAGACAGGGTACGAAACAGATACGCAGTATTTT,CAISEETGYETDTQYF
.,.,TRBV20-1,TRBJ1-1,TGCAGTGCTAGAAAACAGGGAGCTGAAGCTTTCTTT,CSARKQGAEAFF
TRBD1,.,TRBV4-1,TRBJ2-4,TGCGCCAGCAGCCAGCCCCTCCGGGACAGGGGGAACATTCAGTACTTC,CASSQPLRDRGNIQYF
.,many,TRBV18,TRBJ2-1,TGTGCCAGCTCACCAATGGCAGCCTCCTACAATGAGCAGTTCTTC,CASSPMAASYNEQFF
.,many,TRBV27,TRBJ2-4,TGTGCCAGCAGCCGTATGGGGGTTCGATCCAAAAACATTCAGTACTTC,CASSRMGVRSKNIQYF
.,.,TRBV20-1,TRBJ2-3,TGCAGTGCTAGAGATCGTGGCCTAGGCACAGATACGCAGTATTTT,CSARDRGLGTDTQYF
TRBD1,.,TRBV7-2,TRBJ2-1,TGTGCCAGCAGCTTAGCACGGCAAGGGGGCTATGAGCAGTTCTTC,CASSLARQGGYEQFF
.,many,TRBV12-5,TRBJ1-5,TGTGCTAGTGGTCAAGGGGGGGTATTAGGTGAGAGCAATCAGCCCCAGCATTTT,CASGQGGVLGESNQPQHF
.,.,TRBV9,TRBJ2-5,TGTGCCAGCAGCGTAGATCCCAAGAAGTCGAGATCGGAGACCCAGTACTTC,CASSVDPKKSRSETQYF
TRBD1,.,TRBV15,TRBJ1-4,TGTGCCACCAGCAGAGATGCCGGGACAGGGAATGAAAAACTGTTTTTT,CATSRDAGTGNEKLFF
.,few,TRBV12-3/TRBV12-4,TRBJ1-5,TGTGCCAGCAGGGTAAGGGGTAGCAATCAGCCCCAGCATTTT,CASRVRGSNQPQHF
.,.,TRBV9,TRBJ2-4,TGTGCCAGCAGCGTAGCGCAGGGCGGTGGAAACATTCAGTACTTC,CASSVAQGGGNIQYF
TRBD1,many,TRBV7-2,TRBJ1-1,TGTGCCAGCAGCTGGGCAGACAGGGTGACTGAAGCTTTCTTT,CASSWADRVTEAFF
TRBD2,many,TRBV3-1,TRBJ2-2,TGTGCCAGCAGCCAAGTAGCGGGGGCGAACACCGGGGAGCTGTTTTTT,CASSQVAGANTGELFF
.,few,TRBV4-1,TRBJ2-7,TGCGCCAGCAGCCACGCGTTTACCGGGGCGAACTACGAGCAGTACTTC,CASSHAFTGANYEQYF
.,few,TRBV20-1,TRBJ1-6,TGCAGTGCTAGAGGAGCGTACTCCTATAATTCACCCCTCCACTTT,CSARGAYSYNSPLHF
.,few,TRBV19,TRBJ2-7,TGTGCCAGTGCCTTACAATTTGGTCTCTACGAGCAGTACTTC,CASALQFGLYEQYF